One and the same sample provided the 10 T cell receptor beta chains below, sequenced in a study of cytomegalovirus exposure and HLA in healthy donors (dated by TCRdb to 2016 to 2017). The library came from the immunoSEQ multiplex PCR assay. The multiplex PCR relied on a mix of 60 forward primers for TCR Vbeta segments and 13 reverse primers for TCR Jbeta segments. TCRdb limited this immuneACCESS table to in-frame rearrangements with V and J called. A share of clones is missing; checked studies link under half to unresolved V genes, and the rest is unexplained. Within this sample are 150,000 to 200,000 clones, with approximately 86% of them counted one time only. Roughly 1.9% of the sample is held by the ten biggest clonotypes. Material: PBMCs. The origin of the receptors is a woman aged 18-30 years in good health and CMV-seronegative.

The CDR3 reads CASSPSWGLRTEAFF. The CDR3 nucleotides are TGTGCCAGCTCACCATCGTGGGGGCTTCGGACTGAAGCTTTCTTT. This rearrangement joins TRBV18 to TRBJ1-1, with a weak D call TRBD1 (6 bases). The CDR3 runs to 15 residues. V was clipped by 2 bases and J by 5 bases, with 15 bases between them. Per germline, CDR1 KGHSH and CDR2 LQKENI.

The V and J genes are TRBV4-1 and TRBJ2-6, with a possible D match to TRBD2 (6 bases). The V end lost 4 bases, the J end lost 0 bases, and 22 bases lay between the germline ends. The length of the CDR3 is 20 residues. Germline V gives CDR1 MGHRA, CDR2 YSYEKL. The CDR3 region is CASSRSSPGGSPSGANVLTF. The CDR3 coding sequence is TGCGCCAGCAGCCGATCCTCCCCCGGGGGTTCCCCCTCTGGGGCCAACGTCCTGACTTTC.

The chain is built from TRBV4-1 and TRBJ2-7; TRBD2 aligns across 10 bases. V was pared by 4 bases and J by 3 bases, with 6 bases of the junction left unmatched. Germline CDR1 is MGHRA and CDR2 is YSYEKL. The CDR3 runs to 15 residues. In DNA, the CDR3 is TGCGCCAGCAGCCCCGGACTAGCGGTGGTCTACGAGCAGTACTTC. Protein: CASSPGLAVVYEQYF.

This sequence joins TRBV5-4 and TRBJ1-1; possibly TRBD1 for D (5 bases). V was cut by 4 bases and J by 7 bases, with 23 bases left in between. Germline V gene sequence: CDR1 SGHNT, CDR2 YYREEE (reference sequence). The CDR3 runs to 16 residues. CDR3: CASSRGAQAGKYEAFF. CDR3 DNA sequence: TGTGCCAGCAGCCGTGGGGCCCAGGCAGGGAAGTATGAAGCTTTCTTT.

The chain links TRBV30 to TRBJ2-5; D is unresolved. The CDR3 spans 13 residues. Germline assignment: CDR1 GTSNPN and CDR2 SVGIG (reference sequence). Deletions cut 2 bases from V and 4 bases from J, with 11 bases between. As DNA, the CDR3 is TGTGCCTGGAGTATAAAGAGCCTAGAGACCCAGTACTTC. Protein sequence: CAWSIKSLETQYF.

The gene calls are TRBV30 and TRBJ1-5; no reliable D call. The ends were cut back, 2 bases at V and 4 bases at J, with 9 bases in the middle. The CDR3 length is 13 residues. Germline V lookup: CDR1 GTSNPN, CDR2 SVGIG (reference sequence). The CDR3 DNA reads as TGTGCCTGGAGTTATACGGAGAATCAGCCCCAGCATTTT. Its translation is CAWSYTENQPQHF.

This sequence joins TRBV5-1 and TRBJ1-1; D uncertain. The CDR3 has 13 residues. The germline V gene encodes CDR1 SGHRS and CDR2 YFSETQ. Trimming took off 0 bases at V and 6 bases at J, with 9 bases between the two ends. CDR3 amino acids: CASSLVATAEAFF. The CDR3 DNA reads TGCGCCAGCAGCTTGGTAGCAACGGCTGAAGCTTTCTTT. Based on the CDR3 plus reference TRBV5-1 and TRBJ1-1, the full variable domain is KAGVTQTPRYLIKTRGQQVTLSCSPISGHRSVSWYQQTPGQGLQFLFEYFSETQRNKGNFPGRFSGRQFSNSRSEMNVSTLELGDSALYLCASSLVATAEAFFGQGTRLTVV.

CDR3 amino acids: CASAITGPTDTQYF. The CDR3 DNA follows: TGTGCCAGTGCGATCACAGGGCCCACAGATACGCAGTATTTT. This rearrangement joins TRBV2 to TRBJ2-3; D is possibly TRBD1 (6 bases). V lost 9 bases, J lost 2 bases, and 15 bases lay in between. Germline V gene sequence: CDR1 SNHLY, CDR2 FYNNEI. The CDR3 spans 14 residues.

The rearrangement links TRBV15 to TRBJ1-4, with D possibly TRBD1 on 6 matching bases. V dropped 2 bases and J dropped 4 bases, with 14 bases sitting between them. The V gene's germline CDR1 is LNHNV and CDR2 YYDKDF (reference sequence). The CDR3 has 16 amino acids. CDR3 sequence reads: CATSRSRQDLNEKLFF. CDR3 bases: TGTGCCACCAGCAGAAGTCGACAGGACCTTAATGAAAAACTGTTTTTT.

The V gene is TRBV4-3, the J gene TRBJ1-3; D gene unclear. V was trimmed by 4 bases and J by 3 bases, leaving 19 bases between them. Germline V gene data show CDR1 as LGHNA and CDR2 as YSLEER. This CDR3 is 17 amino acids long. This CDR3 is CASSREAKGSGGNTIYF. The CDR3 coding sequence is TGCGCCAGCAGCCGGGAGGCAAAAGGGAGCGGTGGAAACACCATATATTTT.